This TCR beta chain was recorded in a study of regulatory T cells in long-lasting Graves disease. With 0 bases removed from V and 4 bases from J, the gap between germline ends came to 18 bases. This CDR3 has 17 residues. Germline CDR1 is GTSNPN and CDR2 is SVGIG (reference sequence). Time point noted: newly diagnosed GD, antithyroid drugs for less than 3 months. PBMC RNA was the source of the TCR library. Of note for this clonotype: Its matching antigen is unknown.

The study's findings and limits: With persistent disease, TRBV28, TRBJ1-2 and TRBJ2-5 were the favored segments. Whereas new patients shared 870 or so public clonotypes, persistent patients shared more, at about 3,000.

iRepertoire HTBI primers and Arm-PCR of CDR3 regions built TCR beta libraries. TCRdb reanalysed the multiplex PCR reads using MiXCR and keeps one entry per CDR3 protein. Here the sample spans under 300,000 distinct CDR3 sequences, 20% to 25% being singletons. The TCR sequence derives from a female donor with Graves disease. This specimen consisted of peripheral blood mononuclear cells (PBMCs), obtained at new diagnosis, from a patient treated with antithyroid drugs. The rearrangement joins TRBV30 to TRBJ2-2, with TRBD1 as a possible D gene (6 bases). CDR3 coding DNA: TGTGCCTGGAGTGTAGTGGTAACAGGGTCGTCCACCGGGGAGCTGTTTTTT. Protein product: CAWSVVVTGSSTGELFF. The full variable domain, completed using reference TRBV30 and TRBJ2-2, is SQTIHQWPATLVQPVGSPLSLECTVEGTSNPNLYWYRQAAGRGLQLLFYSVGIGQISSEVPQNLSASRPQDRQFILSSKKLLLSDSGFYLCAWSVVVTGSSTGELFFGEGSRLTVL.